This TCR beta chain was retrieved from a study of Ad26.COV2.S vaccination and SARS-CoV-2 variants. About the study: The Ad26.COV2.S arm of the COV1001 trial was where the donor was placed.

The V gene end was trimmed by 2 bases and the J gene end by 2 bases; junction bases not matched to a gene: 17. CDR3 length: 19 amino acids. Germline V gene sequence: CDR1 MNHEY, CDR2 SVGEGT. Broader study findings: Quantification of TCR breadth and depth may have yielded underestimates of total T cell responses.

Treatment noted: roughly 20 received Ad26.COV2.S at low or high dose, single or two shots; a few received placebo; per-sample allocation not given. Sampling took place 63 days after the first vaccine or placebo injection. A remark on this clone: Its antigen remains unidentified.

Data came from immunoSEQ multiplex PCR; TCRdb stores just in-frame clones and leaves some out. The table includes about 440,000 clones, less than 95% detected once. The TCR was taken from a person aged 18-60 years who received the Ad26.COV2.S COVID-19 vaccine or a placebo. The genes are TRBV6-2 or TRBV6-3 and TRBJ1-1, with 7 nucleotides matching TRBD1. Sample: peripheral blood, taken in a trial of Ad26.COV2.S vaccine versus placebo. The CDR3 region is CASSYHQRHRTGENTEAFF. In DNA form, the CDR3 reads TGTGCCAGCAGTTACCACCAAAGGCATAGGACAGGTGAAAACACTGAAGCTTTCTTT.